The clone carrying this TCR beta chain has more than one count but fewer than ten. This CDR3 comprises 14 residues. V gave up 5 bases and J gave up 0 bases; unmatched junction bases: 4. The germline V gene encodes CDR1 GTSNPN and CDR2 SVGIG (reference sequence). This sample was taken from a study of CD8+ T cells in alopecia areata. Treatment given: oral pan-JAK inhibitor, 5-10 mg twice daily. Reverse transcription of extracted RNA yielded cDNA, which provided the sequencing template. Sequencing was performed with immunoSEQ multiplex PCR; in TCRdb, only in-frame clones are kept and a portion is missing. The repertoire includes about 180,000 clones, 51% of them detected once, and 9.5% to 13% sits in the top ten.

The chain carries TRBV30 and TRBJ2-3; 8 bases line up with TRBD1. This sequence originates from a human donor with alopecia areata. The sequences come from CD8+ T cells sorted from blood, collected at approximately week 51, from a patient treated with tofacitinib. The CDR3 DNA follows: TGTGCCTGGGGGACAGGTGCTAGCACAGATACGCAGTATTTT. This sequence encodes CAWGTGASTDTQYF.